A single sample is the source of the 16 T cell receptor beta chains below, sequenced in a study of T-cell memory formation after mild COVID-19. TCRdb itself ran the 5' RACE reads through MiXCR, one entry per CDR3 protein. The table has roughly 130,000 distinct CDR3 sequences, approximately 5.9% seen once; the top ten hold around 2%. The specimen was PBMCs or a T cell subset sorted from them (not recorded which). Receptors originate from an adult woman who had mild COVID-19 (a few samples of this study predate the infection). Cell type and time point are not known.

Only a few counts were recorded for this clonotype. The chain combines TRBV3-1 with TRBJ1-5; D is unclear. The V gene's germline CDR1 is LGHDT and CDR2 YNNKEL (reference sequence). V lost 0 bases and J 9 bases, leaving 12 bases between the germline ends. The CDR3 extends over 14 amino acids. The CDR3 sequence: CASSQDSGIGPQHF. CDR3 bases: TGTGCCAGCAGCCAAGATTCGGGGATTGGGCCCCAGCATTTT.

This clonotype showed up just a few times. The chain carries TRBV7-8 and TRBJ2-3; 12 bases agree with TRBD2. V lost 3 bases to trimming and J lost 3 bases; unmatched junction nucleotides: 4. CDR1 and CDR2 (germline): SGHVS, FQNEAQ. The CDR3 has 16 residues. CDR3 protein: CASSFLAGGITDTQYF. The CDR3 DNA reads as TGTGCCAGCAGCTTCCTAGCGGGAGGGATTACAGATACGCAGTATTTT. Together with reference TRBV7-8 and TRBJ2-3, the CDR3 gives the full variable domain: GAGVSQSPRYKVAKRGQDVALRCDPISGHVSLFWYQQALGQGPEFLTYFQNEAQLDKSGLPSDRFFAERPEGSVSTLKIQRTQQEDSAVYLCASSFLAGGITDTQYFGPGTRLTVL.

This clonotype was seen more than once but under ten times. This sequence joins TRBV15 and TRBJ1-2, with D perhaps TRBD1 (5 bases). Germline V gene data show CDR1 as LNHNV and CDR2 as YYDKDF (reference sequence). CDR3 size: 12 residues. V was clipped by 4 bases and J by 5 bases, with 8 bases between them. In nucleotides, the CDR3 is TGTGCCACCAGCATGCCAGGGTATGGCTACACCTTC. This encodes CATSMPGYGYTF. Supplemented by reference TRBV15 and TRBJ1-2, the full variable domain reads DAMVIQNPRYQVTQFGKPVTLSCSQTLNHNVMYWYQQKSSQAPKLLFHYYDKDFNNEADTPDNFQSRRPNTSFCFLDIRSPGLGDTAMYLCATSMPGYGYTFGSGTRLTVV.

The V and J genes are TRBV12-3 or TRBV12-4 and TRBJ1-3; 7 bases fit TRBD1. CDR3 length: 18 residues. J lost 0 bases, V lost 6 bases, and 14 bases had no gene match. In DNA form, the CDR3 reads TGTGCCAGCAGCCGATTGGGGCCCAGGGGGACCTCTGGAAACACCATATATTTT. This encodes CASSRLGPRGTSGNTIYF.

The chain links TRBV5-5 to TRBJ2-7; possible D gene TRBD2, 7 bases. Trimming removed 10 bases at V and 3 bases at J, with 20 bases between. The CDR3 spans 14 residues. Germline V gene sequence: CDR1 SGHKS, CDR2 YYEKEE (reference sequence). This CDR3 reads CAAGRGGGSYEQYF. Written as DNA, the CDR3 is TGTGCCGCGGGGAGGGGAGGGGGTAGCTACGAGCAGTACTTC.

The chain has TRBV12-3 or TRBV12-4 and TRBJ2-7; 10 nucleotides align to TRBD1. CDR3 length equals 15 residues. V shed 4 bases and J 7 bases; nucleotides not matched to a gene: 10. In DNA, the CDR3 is TGTGCCAGCAGTTCCTGGACAGGGGGAAGGGTGGAGCAGTACTTC. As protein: CASSSWTGGRVEQYF.

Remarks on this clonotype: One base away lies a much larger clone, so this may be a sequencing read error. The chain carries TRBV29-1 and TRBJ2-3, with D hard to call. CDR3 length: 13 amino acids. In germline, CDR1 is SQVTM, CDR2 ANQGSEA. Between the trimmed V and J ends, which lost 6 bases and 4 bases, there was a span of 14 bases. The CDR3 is CSVAGMSADTQYF. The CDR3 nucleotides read TGCAGCGTGGCCGGCATGTCAGCAGATACGCAGTATTTT.

CDR3 sequence reads: CASSLPSLAYEQYF. The CDR3 region has the DNA TGCGCCAGCAGCCTCCCTTCGCTTGCGTACGAGCAGTACTTC. The chain couples TRBV5-1 to TRBJ2-7; D ambiguous. Trimming stripped 4 bases from V and 4 bases from J, with 15 bases between. CDR3 size: 14 residues. Germline CDR1 SGHRS, CDR2 YFSETQ. Full variable domain (remainder filled in from reference TRBV5-1 and TRBJ2-7): KAGVTQTPRYLIKTRGQQVTLSCSPISGHRSVSWYQQTPGQGLQFLFEYFSETQRNKGNFPGRFSGRQFSNSRSEMNVSTLELGDSALYLCASSLPSLAYEQYFGPGTRLTVT.

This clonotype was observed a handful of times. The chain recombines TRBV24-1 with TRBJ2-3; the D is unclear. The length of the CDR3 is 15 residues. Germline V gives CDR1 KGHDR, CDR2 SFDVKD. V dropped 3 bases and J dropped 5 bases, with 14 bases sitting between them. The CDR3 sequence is CATSDPTPSRDTQYF. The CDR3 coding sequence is TGTGCCACCAGTGATCCTACTCCTTCGCGAGATACGCAGTATTTT.

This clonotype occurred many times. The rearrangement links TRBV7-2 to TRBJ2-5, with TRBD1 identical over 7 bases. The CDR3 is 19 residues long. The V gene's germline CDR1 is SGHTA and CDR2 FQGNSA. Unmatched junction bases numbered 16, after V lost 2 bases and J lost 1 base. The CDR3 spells CASSLSGLVGDRIQETQYF. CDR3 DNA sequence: TGTGCCAGCAGCTTATCGGGCCTTGTTGGGGACAGAATCCAAGAGACCCAGTACTTC.

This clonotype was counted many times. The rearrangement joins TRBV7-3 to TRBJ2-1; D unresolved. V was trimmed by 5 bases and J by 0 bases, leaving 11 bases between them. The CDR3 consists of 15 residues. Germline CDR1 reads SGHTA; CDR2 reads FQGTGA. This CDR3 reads CASSTASSSYNEQFF. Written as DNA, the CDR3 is TGTGCCAGCAGCACCGCGAGTAGCTCCTACAATGAGCAGTTCTTC.

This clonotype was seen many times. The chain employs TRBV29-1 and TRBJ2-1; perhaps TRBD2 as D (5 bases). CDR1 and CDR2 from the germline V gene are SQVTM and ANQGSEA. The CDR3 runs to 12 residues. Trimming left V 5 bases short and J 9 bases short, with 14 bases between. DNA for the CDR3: TGCAGCGTTACACCCGGACTGGGTGAGCAGTTCTTC. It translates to CSVTPGLGEQFF.

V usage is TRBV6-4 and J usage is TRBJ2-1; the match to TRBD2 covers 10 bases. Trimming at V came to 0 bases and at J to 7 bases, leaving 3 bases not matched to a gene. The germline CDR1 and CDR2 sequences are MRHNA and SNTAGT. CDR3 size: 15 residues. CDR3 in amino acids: CASSDSSGGANEQFF. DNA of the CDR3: TGTGCCAGCAGTGACTCGAGCGGGGGGGCAAATGAGCAGTTCTTC.

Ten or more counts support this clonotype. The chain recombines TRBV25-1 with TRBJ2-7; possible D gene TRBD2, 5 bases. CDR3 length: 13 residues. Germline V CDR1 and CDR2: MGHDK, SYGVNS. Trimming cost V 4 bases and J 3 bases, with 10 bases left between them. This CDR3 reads CASSGTANYEQYF. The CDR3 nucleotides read TGTGCCAGCAGTGGGACTGCTAACTACGAGCAGTACTTC.

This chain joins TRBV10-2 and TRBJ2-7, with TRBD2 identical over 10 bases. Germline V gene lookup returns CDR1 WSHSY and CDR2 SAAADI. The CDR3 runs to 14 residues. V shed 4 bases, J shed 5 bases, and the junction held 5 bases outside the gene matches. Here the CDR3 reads CASSVTGTSDEQYF. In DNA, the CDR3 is TGCGCCAGCAGTGTCACGGGGACTAGCGACGAGCAGTACTTC.

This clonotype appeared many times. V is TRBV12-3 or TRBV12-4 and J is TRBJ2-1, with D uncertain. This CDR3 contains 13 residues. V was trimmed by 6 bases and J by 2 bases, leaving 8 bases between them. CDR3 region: CASRKTPYNEQFF. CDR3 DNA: TGTGCCAGCAGAAAGACCCCCTACAATGAGCAGTTCTTC.